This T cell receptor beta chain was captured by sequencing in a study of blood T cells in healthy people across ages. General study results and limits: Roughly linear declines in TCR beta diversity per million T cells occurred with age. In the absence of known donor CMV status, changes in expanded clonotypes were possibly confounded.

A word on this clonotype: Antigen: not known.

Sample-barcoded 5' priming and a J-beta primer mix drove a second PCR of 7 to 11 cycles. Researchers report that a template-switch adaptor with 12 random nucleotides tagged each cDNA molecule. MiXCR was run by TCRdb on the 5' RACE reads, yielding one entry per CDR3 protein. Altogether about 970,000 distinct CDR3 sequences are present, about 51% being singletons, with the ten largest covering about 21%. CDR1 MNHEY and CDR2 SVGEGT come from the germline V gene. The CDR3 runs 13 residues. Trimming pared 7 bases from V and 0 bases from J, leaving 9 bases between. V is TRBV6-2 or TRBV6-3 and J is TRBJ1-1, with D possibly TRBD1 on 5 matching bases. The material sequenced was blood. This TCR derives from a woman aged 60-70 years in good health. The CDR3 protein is CASNGGVNTEAFF. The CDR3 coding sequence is TGTGCCAGCAACGGGGGGGTGAACACTGAAGCTTTCTTT.